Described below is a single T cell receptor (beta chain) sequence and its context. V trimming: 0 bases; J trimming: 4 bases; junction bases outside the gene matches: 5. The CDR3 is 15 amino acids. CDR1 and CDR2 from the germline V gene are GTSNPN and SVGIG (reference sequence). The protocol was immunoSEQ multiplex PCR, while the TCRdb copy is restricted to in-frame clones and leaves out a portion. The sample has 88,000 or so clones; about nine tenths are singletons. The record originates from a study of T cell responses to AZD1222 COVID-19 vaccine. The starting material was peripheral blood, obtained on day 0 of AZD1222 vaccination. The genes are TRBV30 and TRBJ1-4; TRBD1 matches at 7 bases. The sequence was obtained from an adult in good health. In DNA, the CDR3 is TGTGCCTGGAGTGTGGGGGGACAGTTTAATGAAAAACTGTTTTTT. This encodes CAWSVGGQFNEKLFF.